Listed below are T cell receptor beta chains from one sample, sequenced in a study of T cell responses to AZD1222 COVID-19 vaccine. TCRdb keeps only in-frame clones here, not all; method: immunoSEQ multiplex PCR. The sample consists of 150,000 to 200,000 clones, about 90% of them appearing once. Sample: peripheral blood, taken on day 0 of MenACWY control vaccination. The receptors derive from an adult in good health. CDR3s include the opening cysteine and the closing phenylalanine or tryptophan. The order of the fields is clone size, V gene, J gene, D gene, CDR3 DNA, CDR3 protein. D genes are given only for firm matches. The size field is filled for only some rows; it gives once, few, many or a size class.

NA	TRBV28	TRBJ1-1	NA	TGTGCCAGCAGTTTTAAGAACACTGAAGCTTTCTTT	CASSFKNTEAFF
NA	TRBV7-9	TRBJ2-2	NA	TGTGCCAGCGGAGCTCAGGCGGCGAACACCGGGGAGCTGTTTTTT	CASGAQAANTGELFF
NA	TRBV7-2	TRBJ1-2	NA	TGTGCCAGCAGGACCCGACAGGACCATGGCTACACCTTC	CASRTRQDHGYTF
NA	TRBV25-1	TRBJ2-3	TRBD2	TGTGCCAGCAGTGGTAGCGGGGGCCCAGATACGCAGTATTTT	CASSGSGGPDTQYF
NA	TRBV10-1	TRBJ1-5	TRBD1	TGCGCCAGCAGTGGCCCCGACAGGGATAGCAATCAGCCCCAGCATTTT	CASSGPDRDSNQPQHF
few	TRBV5-1	TRBJ1-6	NA	TGCGCCAGCAGCTTGGACAGGGAGGATTCACCCCTCCACTTT	CASSLDREDSPLHF
NA	TRBV28	TRBJ2-1	TRBD2	TGTGCCAGCAGTCTAACTCCCCAGCGGGAACTAGAGCAGTTCTTC	CASSLTPQRELEQFF
few	TRBV13	TRBJ2-2	NA	TGTGCCAGCAGCCCATTAGGGGCCTGGGAGCTGTTTTTT	CASSPLGAWELFF
NA	TRBV7-3	TRBJ2-5	TRBD2	TGTGCCAGCAGCCCGGGGGGGTCAGAGACCCAGTACTTC	CASSPGGSETQYF
NA	TRBV19	TRBJ2-1	NA	TGTGCCAGTAGTATACGGTTTCTGATCTCCTACAATGAGCAGTTCTTC	CASSIRFLISYNEQFF
NA	TRBV7-8	TRBJ2-7	TRBD1	TGTGCCAGCAGCTTACTTTCGGGACAGGGGCGCGGGGACAAGCAGTACTTC	CASSLLSGQGRGDKQYF
few	TRBV7-9	TRBJ2-3	TRBD2	TGTGCCAGCAGCCAGGGACTAACCTCGTCGGATACGCAGTATTTT	CASSQGLTSSDTQYF
NA	TRBV19	TRBJ2-4	TRBD1	TGTGCCAGTCGACAAGGACAGGGTCAACACATTCAGTACTTC	CASRQGQGQHIQYF
NA	TRBV11-1	TRBJ2-7	TRBD2	TGTGCCAGCAGCTTAGCTGCGGGGGGAACCTACGAGCAGTACTTC	CASSLAAGGTYEQYF
NA	TRBV9	TRBJ1-4	NA	TGTGCCAGCAGCACCGGGGTTGGCACTAATGAAAAACTGTTTTTT	CASSTGVGTNEKLFF
NA	TRBV9	TRBJ2-4	NA	TGTGCCAGCAGCAGAGACGGGGGCGATGCGGCCAAAAACATTCAGTACTTC	CASSRDGGDAAKNIQYF
few	TRBV9	TRBJ2-2	TRBD1	TGTGCCAGCAGCGCCCGTGGGACAGGTAACACCGGGGAGCTGTTTTTT	CASSARGTGNTGELFF
NA	TRBV28	TRBJ2-7	TRBD2	TGTGCCAGCAGTTTGACTAGCGGAGCCTACGAGCAGTACTTC	CASSLTSGAYEQYF
NA	TRBV23-1	TRBJ1-1	NA	TGCGCCAGCAGACCTGAAGCTTTCTTT	CASRPEAFF
NA	TRBV28	TRBJ2-6	NA	TGTGCCAGCGTCCGAGCCACCTCTGGGGCCAACGTCCTGACTTTC	CASVRATSGANVLTF
NA	TRBV3-1/TRBV3-2	TRBJ2-3	TRBD2	TGTGCCAGCAGCCAACCGAGACTAGCGCGACTTAGCACAGATACGCAGTATTTT	CASSQPRLARLSTDTQYF
NA	TRBV7-8	TRBJ2-3	NA	TGTGCCAGCAGTTTCCGTAGGTCGGTAAGCACAGATACGCAGTATTTT	CASSFRRSVSTDTQYF
NA	TRBV5-6	TRBJ2-7	NA	TGTGCCAGCAGCCGACGGGGGCCAGGGACCTACGAGCAGTACTTC	CASSRRGPGTYEQYF
NA	TRBV10-3	TRBJ2-5	NA	TGTGCCATCAGGAACGAACAGGGCGGGGAGACCCAGTACTTC	CAIRNEQGGETQYF
NA	TRBV7-2	TRBJ1-1	NA	TGTGCCAGCAGCTTAGGCGTAGCGAACACTGAAGCTTTCTTT	CASSLGVANTEAFF
NA	TRBV5-4	TRBJ2-5	TRBD1	TGTGCCAGCAGCTCCGGGACAGGGGGCGCGAGAGAGACCCAGTACTTC	CASSSGTGGARETQYF
NA	TRBV19	TRBJ2-7	TRBD2	TGTGCCAGTAGTACTTTGCGGGGGGGAACCTACGAGCAGTACTTC	CASSTLRGGTYEQYF
NA	TRBV19	TRBJ2-2	TRBD1	TGTGCCAGTAGTACCCCGGGACAGCTGAACACCGGGGAGCTGTTTTTT	CASSTPGQLNTGELFF
few	TRBV6-5	TRBJ1-1	NA	TGTGCCAGCAGAGGTACGGAGAACACTGAAGCTTTCTTT	CASRGTENTEAFF
NA	TRBV10-3	TRBJ1-1	TRBD1	TGTGCCATCAGTGAACAGACAGGGGGGAACACTGAAGCTTTCTTT	CAISEQTGGNTEAFF
NA	TRBV6-2/TRBV6-3	TRBJ2-7	TRBD1	TGTGCCAGCAGCCGCCCATTGGACAGGCTCCCCTACGAGCAGTACTTC	CASSRPLDRLPYEQYF
NA	TRBV6-5	TRBJ1-4	NA	TGTGCCAGCAGTTATGGTAGAGGGAGTGAAAAACTGTTTTTT	CASSYGRGSEKLFF
few	TRBV28	TRBJ2-2	NA	TGTGCCAGCAGTTTAACTAGACCGAACACCGGGGAGCTGTTTTTT	CASSLTRPNTGELFF
NA	TRBV7-8	TRBJ2-7	TRBD1	TGTGCCAGCAGCTTAGTGGGACAGTACTCCTACGAGCAGTACTTC	CASSLVGQYSYEQYF
NA	TRBV7-2	TRBJ2-1	TRBD1	TGTGCCAGCAGTTCAGGGGGAATCTCCTACAATGAGCAGTTCTTC	CASSSGGISYNEQFF
NA	TRBV5-4	TRBJ2-2	NA	TGTGCCAGCAGCTTGGTAGCAGGGAACACCGGGGAGCTGTTTTTT	CASSLVAGNTGELFF
NA	TRBV29-1	TRBJ1-2	NA	TGCAGCGTTGCGGGCAGGGAAATTGGCTACACCTTC	CSVAGREIGYTF
NA	TRBV28	TRBJ2-4	TRBD1	TGTGCCAGCAGTCCACGGAAAATGACAGGGCCGGCCAAAAACATTCAGTACTTC	CASSPRKMTGPAKNIQYF
NA	TRBV18	TRBJ1-3	TRBD1	TGTGCCAGCTCAAGGGACAGGCGGGGAAACACCATATATTTT	CASSRDRRGNTIYF
NA	TRBV15	TRBJ1-1	NA	TGTGCCCAGCCCCCGGGCCAGAGGAACACTGAAGCTTTCTTT	CAQPPGQRNTEAFF
NA	TRBV28	TRBJ1-5	NA	TGTGCCAGCAGTTATCGTAAATCCCCCAATCAGCCCCAGCATTTT	CASSYRKSPNQPQHF
NA	TRBV9	TRBJ2-5	NA	TGTGCCAGCAGCCCGCGTCAAGGGCAAGAGACCCAGTACTTC	CASSPRQGQETQYF
NA	TRBV7-2	TRBJ2-1	TRBD2	TGTGCCAGCAGCTTCTTAGCGGGAGGTAGTGAGCAGTTCTTC	CASSFLAGGSEQFF
NA	TRBV19	TRBJ2-1	TRBD2	TGTGCCAGTAGTAGGGGCCCTAGCGGGGGGACCTCCAATGAGCAGTTCTTC	CASSRGPSGGTSNEQFF
once	TRBV7-8	TRBJ1-5	NA	TGTGCCAGCAGCCCCATCGGGGGAGAGGCCAATCAGCCCCAGCATTTT	CASSPIGGEANQPQHF
once	TRBV19	TRBJ1-5	NA	TGTGCCAGTATCAATCGGGCAGCCCGTCACAATCAGCCCCAGCATTTT	CASINRAARHNQPQHF
NA	TRBV28	TRBJ1-2	NA	TGTGCCAGCTTTCAGGGGAGCTATGGCTACACCTTC	CASFQGSYGYTF
NA	TRBV7-2	TRBJ1-5	TRBD1	TGTGCCAGCAGCTGGACAGGGATGGGCAATCAGCCCCAGCATTTT	CASSWTGMGNQPQHF
NA	TRBV6-5	TRBJ1-2	NA	TGTGCCACCCCGACCGCGCAGGGTGCCTATGGCTACACCTTC	CATPTAQGAYGYTF
NA	TRBV10-3	TRBJ2-7	NA	TGTGCCATCAGTGAGTCGGGCAGGGGTTACGAGCAGTACTTC	CAISESGRGYEQYF
NA	TRBV28	TRBJ1-2	TRBD1	TGTGCCAGCAGTCCCGGGACAGAGGCTCCGGTGGGCTACACCTTC	CASSPGTEAPVGYTF